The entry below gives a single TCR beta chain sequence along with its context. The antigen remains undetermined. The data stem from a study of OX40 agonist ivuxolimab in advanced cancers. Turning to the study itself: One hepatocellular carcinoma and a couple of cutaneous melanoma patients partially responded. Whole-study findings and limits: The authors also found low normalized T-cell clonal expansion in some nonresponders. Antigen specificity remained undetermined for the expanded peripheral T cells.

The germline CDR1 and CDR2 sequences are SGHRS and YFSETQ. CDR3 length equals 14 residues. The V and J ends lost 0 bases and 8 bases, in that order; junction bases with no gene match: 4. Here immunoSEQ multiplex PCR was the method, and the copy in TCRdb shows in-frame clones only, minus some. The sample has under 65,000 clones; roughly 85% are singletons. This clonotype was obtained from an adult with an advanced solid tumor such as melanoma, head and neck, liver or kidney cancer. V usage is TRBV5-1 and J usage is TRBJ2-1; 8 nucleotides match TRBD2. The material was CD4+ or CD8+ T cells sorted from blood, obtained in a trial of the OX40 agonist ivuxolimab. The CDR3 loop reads CASSLEAGVDEQFF. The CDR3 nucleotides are TGCGCCAGCAGCTTGGAAGCGGGGGTTGATGAGCAGTTCTTC.